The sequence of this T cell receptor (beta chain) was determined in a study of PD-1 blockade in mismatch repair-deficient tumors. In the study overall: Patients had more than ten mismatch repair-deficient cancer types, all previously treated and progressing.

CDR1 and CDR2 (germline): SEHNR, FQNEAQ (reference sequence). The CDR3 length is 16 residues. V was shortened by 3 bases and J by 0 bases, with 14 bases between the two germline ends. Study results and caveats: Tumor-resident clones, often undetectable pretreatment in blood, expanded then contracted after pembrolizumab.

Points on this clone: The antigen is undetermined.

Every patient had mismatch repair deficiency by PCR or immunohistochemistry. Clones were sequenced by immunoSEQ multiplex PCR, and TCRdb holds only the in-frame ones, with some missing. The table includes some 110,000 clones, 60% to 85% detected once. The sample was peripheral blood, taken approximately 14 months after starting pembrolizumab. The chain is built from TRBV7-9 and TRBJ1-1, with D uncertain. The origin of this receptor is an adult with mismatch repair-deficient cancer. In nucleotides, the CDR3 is TGTGCCAGCAGCTTTTGGACGCAAATAATGAACACTGAAGCTTTCTTT. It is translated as CASSFWTQIMNTEAFF.